A selection of T cell receptor beta chains follows, all from one sample in a study of graft-versus-host responses after intestinal transplantation. Using immunoSEQ multiplex PCR, the repertoire was profiled, and TCRdb retains in-frame clones only, with some absent. This table has around 92,000 clones, 86% appearing once. The sample here was PBMCs, taken 255 days after intestinal transplant. All receptors come from a human patient who received an intestinal transplant, so some T cells may come from the graft donor. CDR3s include the opening cysteine and the closing phenylalanine or tryptophan. The D gene is left open where the match is weak. Some rows mark clone size as missing; the rest say once, few, many or name a class of expanded clone.

d_call	clone_size	v_call	j_call	cdr3_aa	cdr3_nt
.	.	TRBV28	TRBJ2-1	CASSLNANEQFF	TGTGCCAGCAGTTTAAATGCAAATGAGCAGTTCTTC
.	.	TRBV4-1	TRBJ1-2	CASSHSQDSSYGYTF	TGCGCCAGCAGCCATTCTCAGGACAGCAGCTATGGCTACACCTTC
TRBD2	.	TRBV7-6	TRBJ2-3	CASTIAGDTQYF	TGTGCCAGCACAATAGCGGGAGATACGCAGTATTTT
.	.	TRBV6-1	TRBJ2-5	CASSEGGRSKETQYF	TGTGCCAGCAGTGAAGGAGGAAGATCCAAAGAGACCCAGTACTTC
TRBD1	once	TRBV19	TRBJ1-1	CASSVRDSYFMNTEAFF	TGTGCCAGTAGTGTCCGGGACAGCTATTTCATGAACACTGAAGCTTTCTTT
TRBD1	.	TRBV5-6	TRBJ2-1	CASSFGQGIREQFF	TGTGCCAGCAGCTTTGGACAGGGGATTAGAGAGCAGTTCTTC
TRBD2	few	TRBV7-2	TRBJ2-1	CASSLGGGGPYNEQFF	TGTGCCAGCAGCTTAGGTGGGGGAGGGCCGTACAATGAGCAGTTCTTC
TRBD1	.	TRBV28	TRBJ1-3	CASSTGTGFGNTIYF	TGTGCCAGCAGTACCGGGACAGGGTTCGGAAACACCATATATTTT
.	.	TRBV9	TRBJ1-6	CASSAEESPLHF	TGTGCCAGCAGCGCCGAAGAGTCACCCCTCCACTTT
.	.	TRBV6-6	TRBJ1-4	CASSYWSSPPPGKLFF	TGTGCCAGCAGTTACTGGAGTTCCCCACCCCCCGGAAAACTGTTTTTT
.	.	TRBV25-1	TRBJ2-6	CASSQGSGANVLTF	TGTGCCAGCAGTCAGGGCTCTGGGGCCAACGTCCTGACTTTC
.	.	TRBV2	TRBJ2-5	CASSEMGIPGSETQYF	TGTGCCAGCAGTGAAATGGGGATCCCTGGCAGTGAGACCCAGTACTTC
TRBD2	.	TRBV30	TRBJ2-7	CAWNSGGAEQYF	TGTGCCTGGAATAGCGGGGGGGCGGAGCAGTACTTC
.	.	TRBV5-1	TRBJ2-3	CASSLDGQIRTDTQYF	TGCGCCAGCAGCTTGGACGGCCAGATCCGCACAGATACGCAGTATTTT
TRBD1	.	TRBV10-2	TRBJ1-1	CASGQGFAEAFF	TGCGCCAGCGGACAGGGTTTCGCTGAAGCTTTCTTT